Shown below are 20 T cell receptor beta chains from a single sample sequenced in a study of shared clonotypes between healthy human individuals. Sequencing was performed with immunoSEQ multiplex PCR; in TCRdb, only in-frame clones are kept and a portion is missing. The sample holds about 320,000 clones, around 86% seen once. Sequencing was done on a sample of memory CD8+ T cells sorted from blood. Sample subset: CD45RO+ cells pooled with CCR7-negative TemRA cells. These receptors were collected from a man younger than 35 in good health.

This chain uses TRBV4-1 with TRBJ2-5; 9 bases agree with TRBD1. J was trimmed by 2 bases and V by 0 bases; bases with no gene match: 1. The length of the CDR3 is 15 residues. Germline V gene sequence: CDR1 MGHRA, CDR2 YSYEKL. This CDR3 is CASSQEDRGQETQYF. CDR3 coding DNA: TGCGCCAGCAGCCAAGAAGACAGGGGGCAAGAGACCCAGTACTTC.

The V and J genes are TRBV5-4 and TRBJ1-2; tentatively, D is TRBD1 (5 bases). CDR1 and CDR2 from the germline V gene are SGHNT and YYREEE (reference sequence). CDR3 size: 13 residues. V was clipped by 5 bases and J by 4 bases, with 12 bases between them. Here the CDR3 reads CASSYRGGYGYTF. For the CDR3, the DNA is TGTGCCAGCAGTTACCGCGGGGGCTATGGCTACACCTTC.

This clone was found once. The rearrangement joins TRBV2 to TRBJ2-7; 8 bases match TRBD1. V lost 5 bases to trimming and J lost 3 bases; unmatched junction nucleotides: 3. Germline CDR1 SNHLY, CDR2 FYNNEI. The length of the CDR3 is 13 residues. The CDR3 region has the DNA TGTGCCAGCAGTTACAGGGGGGTCTACGAGCAGTACTTC. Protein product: CASSYRGVYEQYF.

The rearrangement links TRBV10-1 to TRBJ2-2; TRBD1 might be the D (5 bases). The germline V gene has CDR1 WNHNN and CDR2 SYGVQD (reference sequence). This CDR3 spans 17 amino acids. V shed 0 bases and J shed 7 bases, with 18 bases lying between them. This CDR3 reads CASSESEDTTSIGELFF. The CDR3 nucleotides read TGCGCCAGCAGTGAGTCTGAGGACACGACCTCGATCGGGGAGCTGTTTTTT.

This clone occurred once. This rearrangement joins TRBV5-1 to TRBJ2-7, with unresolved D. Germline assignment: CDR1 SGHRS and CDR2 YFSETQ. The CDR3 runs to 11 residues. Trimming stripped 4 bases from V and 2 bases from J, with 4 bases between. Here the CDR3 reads CASSAAYEQYF. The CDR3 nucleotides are TGCGCCAGCAGCGCCGCCTACGAGCAGTACTTC.

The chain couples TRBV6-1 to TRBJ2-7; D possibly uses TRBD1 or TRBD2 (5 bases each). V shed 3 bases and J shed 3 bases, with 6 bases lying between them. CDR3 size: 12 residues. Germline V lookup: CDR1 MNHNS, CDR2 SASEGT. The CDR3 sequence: CASSEGDYEQYF. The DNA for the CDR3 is TGTGCCAGCAGTGAGGGGGACTACGAGCAGTACTTC.

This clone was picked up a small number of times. CDR3 sequence (DNA): TGTGCCAGTAGTAACCCGGGACAGATCGGAAACACCATATATTTT. Translated, it gives CASSNPGQIGNTIYF. The rearrangement uses TRBV19 and TRBJ1-3, with 7 bases matching TRBD1. V was clipped by 4 bases and J by 4 bases; unmatched bases: 7. Germline lookup yields CDR1 LNHDA and CDR2 SQIVND (reference sequence). The CDR3 has 15 amino acids.

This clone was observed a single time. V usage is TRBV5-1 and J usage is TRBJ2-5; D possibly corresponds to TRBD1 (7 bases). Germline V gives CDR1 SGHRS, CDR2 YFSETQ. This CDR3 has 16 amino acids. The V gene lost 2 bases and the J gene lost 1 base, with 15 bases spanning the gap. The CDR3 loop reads CASSLFRGAAQETQYF. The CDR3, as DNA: TGCGCCAGCAGCTTATTCAGGGGGGCAGCCCAAGAGACCCAGTACTTC.

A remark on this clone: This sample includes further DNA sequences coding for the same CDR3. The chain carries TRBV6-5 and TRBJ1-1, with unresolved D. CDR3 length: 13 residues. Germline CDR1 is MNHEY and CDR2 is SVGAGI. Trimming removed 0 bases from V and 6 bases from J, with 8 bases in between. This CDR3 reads CASSYSSVAEAFF. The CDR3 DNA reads TGTGCCAGCAGTTACTCAAGCGTGGCTGAAGCTTTCTTT.

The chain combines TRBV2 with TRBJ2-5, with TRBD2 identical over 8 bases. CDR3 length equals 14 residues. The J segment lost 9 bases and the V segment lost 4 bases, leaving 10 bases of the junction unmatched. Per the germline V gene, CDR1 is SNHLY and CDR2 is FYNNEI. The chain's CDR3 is CASSAELAERAQYF. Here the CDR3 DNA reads TGTGCCAGCAGTGCCGAACTAGCGGAGAGGGCCCAGTACTTC.

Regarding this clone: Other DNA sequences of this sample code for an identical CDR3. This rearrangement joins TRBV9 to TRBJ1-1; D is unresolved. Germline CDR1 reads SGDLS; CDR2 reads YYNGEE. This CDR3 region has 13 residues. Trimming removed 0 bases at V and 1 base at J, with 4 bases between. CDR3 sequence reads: CASSVGTNTEAFF. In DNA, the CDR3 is TGTGCCAGCAGCGTAGGCACGAACACTGAAGCTTTCTTT.

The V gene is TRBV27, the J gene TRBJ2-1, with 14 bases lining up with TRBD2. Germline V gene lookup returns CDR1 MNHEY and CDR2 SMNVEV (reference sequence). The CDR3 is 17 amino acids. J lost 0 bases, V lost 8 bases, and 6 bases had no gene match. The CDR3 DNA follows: TGTGCCAGCCCCGGGACTAGCGGGAGAAGCTCCTACAATGAGCAGTTCTTC. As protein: CASPGTSGRSSYNEQFF.

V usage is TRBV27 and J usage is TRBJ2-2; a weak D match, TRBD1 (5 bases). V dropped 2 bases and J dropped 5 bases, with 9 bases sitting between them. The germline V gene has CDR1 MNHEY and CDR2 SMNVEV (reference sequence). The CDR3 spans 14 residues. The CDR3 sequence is CASSLIGDTGELFF. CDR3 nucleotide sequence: TGTGCCAGCAGTTTAATAGGGGATACCGGGGAGCTGTTTTTT.

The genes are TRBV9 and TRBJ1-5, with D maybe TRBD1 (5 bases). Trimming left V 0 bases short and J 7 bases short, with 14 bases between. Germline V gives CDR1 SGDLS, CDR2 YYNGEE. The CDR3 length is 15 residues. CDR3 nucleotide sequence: TGTGCCAGCAGCGTAGGGGACCATCTGGGGCAGCCCCAGCATTTT. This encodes CASSVGDHLGQPQHF.

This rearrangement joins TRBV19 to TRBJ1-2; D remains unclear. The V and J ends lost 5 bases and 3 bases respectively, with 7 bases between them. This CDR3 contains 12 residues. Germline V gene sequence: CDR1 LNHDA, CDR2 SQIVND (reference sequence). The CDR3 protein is CASSWEYYGYTF. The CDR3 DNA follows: TGTGCCAGTAGTTGGGAGTACTATGGCTACACCTTC.

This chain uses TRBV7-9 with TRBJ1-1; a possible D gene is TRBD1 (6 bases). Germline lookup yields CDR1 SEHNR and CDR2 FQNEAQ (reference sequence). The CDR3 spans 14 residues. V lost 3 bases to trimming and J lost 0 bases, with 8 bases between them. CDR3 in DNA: TGTGCCAGCAGCTTGACAGGTGTGAACACTGAAGCTTTCTTT. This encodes CASSLTGVNTEAFF.

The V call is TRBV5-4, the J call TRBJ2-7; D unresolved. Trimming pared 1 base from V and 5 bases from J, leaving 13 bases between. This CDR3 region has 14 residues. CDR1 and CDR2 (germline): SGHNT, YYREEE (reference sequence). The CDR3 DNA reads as TGTGCCAGCAGCTTGTATCAGGAGTCCCACGAGCAGTACTTC. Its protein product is CASSLYQESHEQYF.

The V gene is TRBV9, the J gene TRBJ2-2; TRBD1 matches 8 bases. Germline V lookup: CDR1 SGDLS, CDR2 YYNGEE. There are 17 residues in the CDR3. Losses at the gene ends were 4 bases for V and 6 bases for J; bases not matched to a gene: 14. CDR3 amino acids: CASSPRTGRGSPGELFF. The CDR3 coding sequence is TGTGCCAGCAGCCCACGGACAGGGCGAGGTTCGCCCGGGGAGCTGTTTTTT.

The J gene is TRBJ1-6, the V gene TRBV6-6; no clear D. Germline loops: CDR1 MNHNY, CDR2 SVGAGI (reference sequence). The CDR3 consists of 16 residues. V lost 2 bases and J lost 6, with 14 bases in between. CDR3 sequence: CASSYIISGSNSPLHF. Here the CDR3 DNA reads TGTGCCAGCAGTTACATAATAAGTGGATCTAATTCACCCCTCCACTTT.

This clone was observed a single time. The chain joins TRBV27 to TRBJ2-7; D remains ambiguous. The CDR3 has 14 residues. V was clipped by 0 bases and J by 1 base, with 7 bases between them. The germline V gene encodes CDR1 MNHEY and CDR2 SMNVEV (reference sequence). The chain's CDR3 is CASSLSGTSYEQYF. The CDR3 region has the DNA TGTGCCAGCAGTTTATCAGGCACTTCCTACGAGCAGTACTTC.